This T cell receptor beta chain was profiled in a study of blood T cells in healthy people across ages. Notes on the study in general: It was not possible, with unsorted PBMCs, to conclusively compare naive and antigen-experienced cells.

Germline V gives CDR1 MDHEN, CDR2 SYDVKM. The V gene lost 7 bases and the J gene lost 4 bases, with 14 bases spanning the gap. The CDR3 is made up of 13 amino acids. As for this clonotype: Its matching antigen is unknown.

For the second PCR, which ran for 7 to 11 cycles, a sample-barcoded 5' primer and a J-beta primer mix were used. TCRdb re-called the 5' RACE reads with MiXCR, one entry per CDR3 protein. The sample consists of 800,000 to 900,000 distinct CDR3 sequences, 62% of them appearing once. The sample consisted of blood. The TCR sequence derives from a man aged 25-40 years in good health. The gene calls are TRBV28 and TRBJ2-7; D perhaps matches TRBD1 (6 bases). This CDR3 is CASNQQGRYEQYF. CDR3 nucleotide sequence: TGTGCCAGCAACCAACAGGGTAGATACGAGCAGTACTTC.